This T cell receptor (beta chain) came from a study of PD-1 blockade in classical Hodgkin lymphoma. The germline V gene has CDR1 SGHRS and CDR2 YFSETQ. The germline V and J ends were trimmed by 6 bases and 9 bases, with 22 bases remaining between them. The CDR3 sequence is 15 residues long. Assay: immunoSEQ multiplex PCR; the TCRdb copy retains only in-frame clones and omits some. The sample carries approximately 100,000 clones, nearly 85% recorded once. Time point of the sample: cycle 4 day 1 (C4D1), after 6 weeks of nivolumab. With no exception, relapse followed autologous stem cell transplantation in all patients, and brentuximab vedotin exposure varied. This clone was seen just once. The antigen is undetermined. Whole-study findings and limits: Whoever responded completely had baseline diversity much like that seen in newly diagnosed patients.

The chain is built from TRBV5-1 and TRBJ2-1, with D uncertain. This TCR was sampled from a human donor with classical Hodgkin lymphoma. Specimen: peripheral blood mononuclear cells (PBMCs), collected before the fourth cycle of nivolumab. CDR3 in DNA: TGCGCCAGCATCTCCATTCCCGAGGCCCCCAGTGAGCAGTTCTTC. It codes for CASISIPEAPSEQFF.